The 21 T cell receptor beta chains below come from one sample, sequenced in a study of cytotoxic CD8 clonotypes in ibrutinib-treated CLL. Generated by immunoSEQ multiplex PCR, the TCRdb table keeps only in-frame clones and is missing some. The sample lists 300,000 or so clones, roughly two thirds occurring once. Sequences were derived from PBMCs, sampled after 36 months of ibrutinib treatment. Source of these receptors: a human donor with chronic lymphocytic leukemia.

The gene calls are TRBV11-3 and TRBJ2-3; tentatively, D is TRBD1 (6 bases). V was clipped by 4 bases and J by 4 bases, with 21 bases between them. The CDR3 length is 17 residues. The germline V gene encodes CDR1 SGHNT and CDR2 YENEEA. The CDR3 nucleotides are TGTGCCAGCAGCTCTTTTGACAGGTTGGGTGGGGCAGATACGCAGTATTTT. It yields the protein CASSSFDRLGGADTQYF.

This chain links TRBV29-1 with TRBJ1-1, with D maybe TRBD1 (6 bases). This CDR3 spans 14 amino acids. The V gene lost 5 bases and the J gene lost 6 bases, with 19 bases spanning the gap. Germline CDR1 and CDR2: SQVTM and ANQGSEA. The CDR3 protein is CSVRGSQGNAEAFF. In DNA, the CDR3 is TGCAGCGTTCGGGGGTCACAGGGAAACGCTGAAGCTTTCTTT.

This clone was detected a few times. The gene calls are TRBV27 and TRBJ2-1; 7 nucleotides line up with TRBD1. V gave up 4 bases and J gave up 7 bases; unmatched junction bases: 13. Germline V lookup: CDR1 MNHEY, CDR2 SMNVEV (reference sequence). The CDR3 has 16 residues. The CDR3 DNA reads TGTGCCAGCAGTTCATTTCTTGGGACAGCTCGTAATGAGCAGTTCTTC. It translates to CASSSFLGTARNEQFF.

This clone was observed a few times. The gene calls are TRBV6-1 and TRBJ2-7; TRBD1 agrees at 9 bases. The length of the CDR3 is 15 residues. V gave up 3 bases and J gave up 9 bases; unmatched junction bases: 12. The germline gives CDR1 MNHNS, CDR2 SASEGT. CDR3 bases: TGTGCCAGCAGTGAGCGGGACAGGGATTACCTTGGGCAGTACTTC. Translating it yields CASSERDRDYLGQYF.

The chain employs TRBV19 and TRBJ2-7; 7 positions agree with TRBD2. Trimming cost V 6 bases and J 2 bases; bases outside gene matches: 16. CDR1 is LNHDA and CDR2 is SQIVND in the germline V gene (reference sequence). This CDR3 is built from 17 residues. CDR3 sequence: CASSRDSRGGPPYEQYF. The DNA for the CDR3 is TGTGCCAGTAGCCGTGACAGTAGGGGAGGGCCGCCCTACGAGCAGTACTTC. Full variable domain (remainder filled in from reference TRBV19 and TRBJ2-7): DGGITQSPKYLFRKEGQNVTLSCEQNLNHDAMYWYRQDPGQGLRLIYYSQIVNDFQKGDIAEGYSVSREKKESFPLTVTSAQKNPTAFYLCASSRDSRGGPPYEQYFGPGTRLTVT.

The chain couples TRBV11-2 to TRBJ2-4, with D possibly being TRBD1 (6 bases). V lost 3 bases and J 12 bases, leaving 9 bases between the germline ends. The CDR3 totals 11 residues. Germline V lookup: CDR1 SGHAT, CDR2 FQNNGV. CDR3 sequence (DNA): TGTGCCAGCAGCTTTGGACAGAGTCAGTACTTC. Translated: CASSFGQSQYF.

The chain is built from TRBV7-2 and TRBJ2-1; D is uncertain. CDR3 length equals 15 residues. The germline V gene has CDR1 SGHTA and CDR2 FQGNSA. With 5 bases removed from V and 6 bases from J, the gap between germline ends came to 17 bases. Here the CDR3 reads CASSPRGWLGNEQFF. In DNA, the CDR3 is TGTGCCAGCAGCCCCCGCGGCTGGCTAGGCAATGAGCAGTTCTTC.

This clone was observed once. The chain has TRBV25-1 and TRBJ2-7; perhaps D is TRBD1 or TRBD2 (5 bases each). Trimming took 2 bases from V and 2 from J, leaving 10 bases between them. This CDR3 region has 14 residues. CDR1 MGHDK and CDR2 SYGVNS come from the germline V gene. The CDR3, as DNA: TGTGCCAGCAGTGAAGGTGGGGGAACCTACGAGCAGTACTTC. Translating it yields CASSEGGGTYEQYF.

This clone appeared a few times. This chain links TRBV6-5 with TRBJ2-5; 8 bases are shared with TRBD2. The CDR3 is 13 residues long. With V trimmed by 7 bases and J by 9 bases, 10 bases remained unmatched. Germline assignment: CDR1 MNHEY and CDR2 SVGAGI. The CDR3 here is CASKGAGVAAQYF. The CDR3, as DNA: TGTGCCAGCAAGGGAGCGGGGGTGGCGGCCCAGTACTTC.

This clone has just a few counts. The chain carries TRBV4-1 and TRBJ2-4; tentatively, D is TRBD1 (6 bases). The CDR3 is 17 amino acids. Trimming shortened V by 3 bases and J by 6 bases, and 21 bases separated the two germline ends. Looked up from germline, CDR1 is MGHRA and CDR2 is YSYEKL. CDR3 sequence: CASSHDRPLSRGNIQYF. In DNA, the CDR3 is TGCGCCAGCAGCCATGACAGGCCACTCAGCCGTGGAAACATTCAGTACTTC.

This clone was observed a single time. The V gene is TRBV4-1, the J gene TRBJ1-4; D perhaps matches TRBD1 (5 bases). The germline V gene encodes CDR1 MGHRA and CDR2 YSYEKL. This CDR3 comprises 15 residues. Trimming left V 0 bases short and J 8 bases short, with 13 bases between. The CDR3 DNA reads TGCGCCAGCAGCCAAGACGCGGGGGAGAGGGAAAAACTGTTTTTT. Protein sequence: CASSQDAGEREKLFF.

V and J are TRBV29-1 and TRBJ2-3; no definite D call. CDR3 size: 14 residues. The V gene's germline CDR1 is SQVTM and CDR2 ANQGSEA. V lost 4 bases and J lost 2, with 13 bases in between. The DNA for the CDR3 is TGCAGCGTTGGCAGGACCGGTCCCACAGATACGCAGTATTTT. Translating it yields CSVGRTGPTDTQYF.

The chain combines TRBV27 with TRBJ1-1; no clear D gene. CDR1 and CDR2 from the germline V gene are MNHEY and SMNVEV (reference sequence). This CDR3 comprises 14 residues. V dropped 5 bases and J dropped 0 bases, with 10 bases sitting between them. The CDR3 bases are TGTGCCAGCAGTGCCCGACGGTTGAACACTGAAGCTTTCTTT. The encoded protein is CASSARRLNTEAFF.

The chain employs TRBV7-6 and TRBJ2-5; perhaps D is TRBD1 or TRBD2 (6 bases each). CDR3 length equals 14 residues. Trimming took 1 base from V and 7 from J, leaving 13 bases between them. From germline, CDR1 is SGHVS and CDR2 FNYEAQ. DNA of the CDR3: TGTGCCAGCAGCTTAGGTCGGGGGCCCGGGACCCAGTACTTC. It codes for CASSLGRGPGTQYF.

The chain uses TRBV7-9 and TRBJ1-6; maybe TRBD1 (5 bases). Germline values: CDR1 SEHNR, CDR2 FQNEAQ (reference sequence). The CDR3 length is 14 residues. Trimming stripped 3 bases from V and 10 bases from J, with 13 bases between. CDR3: CASSFDTEGSPLHF. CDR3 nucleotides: TGTGCCAGCAGCTTTGACACAGAGGGGTCACCCCTCCACTTT.

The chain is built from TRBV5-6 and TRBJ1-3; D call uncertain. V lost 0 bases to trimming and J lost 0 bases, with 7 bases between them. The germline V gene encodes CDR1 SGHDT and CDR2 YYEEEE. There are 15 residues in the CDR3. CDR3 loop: CASSLGPSSGNTIYF. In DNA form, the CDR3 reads TGTGCCAGCAGCTTGGGACCGAGCTCTGGAAACACCATATATTTT.

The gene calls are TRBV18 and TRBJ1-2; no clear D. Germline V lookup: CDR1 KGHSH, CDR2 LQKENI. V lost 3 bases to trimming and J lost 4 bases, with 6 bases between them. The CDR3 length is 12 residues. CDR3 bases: TGTGCCAGCTCACCGAATGGCTATGGCTACACCTTC. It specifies CASSPNGYGYTF.

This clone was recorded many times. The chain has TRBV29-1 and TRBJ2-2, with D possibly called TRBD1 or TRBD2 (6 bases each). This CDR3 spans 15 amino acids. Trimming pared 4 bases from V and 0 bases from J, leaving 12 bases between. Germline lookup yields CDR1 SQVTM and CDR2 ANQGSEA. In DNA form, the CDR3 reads TGCAGCGTTGGAGTCGGGGGCGCGAACACCGGGGAGCTGTTTTTT. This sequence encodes CSVGVGGANTGELFF.

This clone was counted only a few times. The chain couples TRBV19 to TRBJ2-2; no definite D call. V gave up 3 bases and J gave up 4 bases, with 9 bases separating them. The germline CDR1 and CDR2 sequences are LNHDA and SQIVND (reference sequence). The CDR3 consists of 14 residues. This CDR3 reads CASSIDVGTGELFF. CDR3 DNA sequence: TGTGCCAGTAGTATTGACGTCGGCACCGGGGAGCTGTTTTTT.

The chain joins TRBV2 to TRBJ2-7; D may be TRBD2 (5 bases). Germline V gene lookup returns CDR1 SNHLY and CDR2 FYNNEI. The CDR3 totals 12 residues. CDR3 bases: TGTGCAACCCGGGGTAACTCCTACGAGCAGTACTTC. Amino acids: CATRGNSYEQYF. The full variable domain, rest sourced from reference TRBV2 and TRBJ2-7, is EPEVTQTPSHQVTQMGQEVILRCVPISNHLYFYWYRQILGQKVEFLVSFYNNEISEKSEIFDDQFSVERPDGSNFTLKIRSTKLEDSAMYFCATRGNSYEQYFGPGTRLTVT.

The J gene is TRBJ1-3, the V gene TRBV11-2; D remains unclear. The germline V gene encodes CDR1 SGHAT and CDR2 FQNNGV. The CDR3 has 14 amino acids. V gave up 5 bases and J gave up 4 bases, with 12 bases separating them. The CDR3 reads CASSLMGVGNTIYF. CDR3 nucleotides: TGTGCCAGCAGCCTGATGGGAGTGGGAAACACCATATATTTT.